The 32 T cell receptor beta chains below all came from one sample that was sequenced in a study of blood T cell repertoires in COVID-19. Method: immunoSEQ multiplex PCR; TCRdb's copy keeps in-frame clones and lacks some. The sample lists hundreds of thousands of clones; about four fifths were seen once. The sequenced material came from PBMCs or T cells enriched from blood (not recorded which). These receptors originate from a woman aged 40 to 50 who had recovered from COVID-19.

The V gene is TRBV7-2, the J gene TRBJ2-5; 14 nucleotides match TRBD2. J gave up 5 bases and V 5 bases, and 13 bases lay outside the gene matches. The CDR3 is made up of 18 amino acids. Germline V gene lookup returns CDR1 SGHTA and CDR2 FQGNSA. DNA of the CDR3: TGTGCCAGCAGCGTAACCCCGCCGGGACTAGCGGGAGTTGAGACCCAGTACTTC. Its protein product is CASSVTPPGLAGVETQYF.

V gene TRBV6-5 combines with J gene TRBJ2-7, with 11 bases matching TRBD1. This CDR3 has 14 amino acids. Germline V gene lookup returns CDR1 MNHEY and CDR2 SVGAGI. J lost 3 bases, V lost 5 bases, and 3 bases had no gene match. The CDR3 here is CASSRTGGLYEQYV. CDR3 nucleotide sequence: TGTGCCAGCAGTCGGACAGGGGGCCTCTACGAGCAGTACGTC.

This clone was observed once. V usage is TRBV7-9 and J usage is TRBJ2-3, with D possibly being TRBD2 (6 bases). CDR1 and CDR2 from the germline V gene are SEHNR and FQNEAQ (reference sequence). The CDR3 totals 17 residues. V gave up 5 bases and J gave up 5 bases, with 23 bases separating them. CDR3 bases: TGTGCCAGCAGCCCCTCCCAACTAGCACGAACAGGAGATACGCAGTATTTT. Protein product: CASSPSQLARTGDTQYF.

This chain links TRBV7-9 with TRBJ2-3, with 7 bases matching TRBD2. The junction had 12 bases not matched to a gene; V was cut back by 3 bases and J by 6 bases. The V gene's germline CDR1 is SEHNR and CDR2 FQNEAQ (reference sequence). This CDR3 has 16 residues. The CDR3 DNA sequence: TGTGCCAGCAGCTTTAGGATAGCGGGCCCCTCGGATACGCAGTATTTT. Encoded protein: CASSFRIAGPSDTQYF.

V usage is TRBV7-9 and J usage is TRBJ1-2; perhaps TRBD1 as D (6 bases). Looked up from germline, CDR1 is SEHNR and CDR2 is FQNEAQ (reference sequence). With 6 bases removed from V and 4 bases from J, the gap between germline ends came to 18 bases. The length of the CDR3 is 15 residues. The DNA for the CDR3 is TGTGCCAGCAGTACGCCGGGACAAGGGCTCTATGGCTACACCTTC. This codes for CASSTPGQGLYGYTF.

This clone was counted a single time. This chain joins TRBV5-1 and TRBJ2-1; 10 positions agree with TRBD2. Germline CDR1 is SGHRS and CDR2 is YFSETQ. This CDR3 is built from 17 residues. J was trimmed by 9 bases and V by 0 bases; bases with no gene match: 12. The CDR3 coding sequence is TGCGCCAGCAGCTTGGTAGTCTTGGGACTAGCGAACGGTGAGCAGTTCTTC. Encoded protein: CASSLVVLGLANGEQFF.

The chain is built from TRBV18 and TRBJ1-3, with D possibly matching TRBD1 (5 bases). Germline V gene sequence: CDR1 KGHSH, CDR2 LQKENI. There are 16 residues in the CDR3. The V end was cut by 3 bases, the J end by 0 bases, with 12 bases between. CDR3 coding DNA: TGTGCCAGCTCACCGGCCCCGGGACTCTCTGGAAACACCATATATTTT. Protein sequence: CASSPAPGLSGNTIYF. Looking up the rest from reference TRBV18 and TRBJ1-3 gives the full variable domain: NAGVMQNPRHLVRRRGQEARLRCSPMKGHSHVYWYRQLPEEGLKFMVYLQKENIIDESGMPKERFSAEFPKEGPSILRIQQVVRGDSAAYFCASSPAPGLSGNTIYFGEGSWLTVV.

V usage is TRBV7-2 and J usage is TRBJ2-7, with 9 bases fitting TRBD1. This CDR3 region has 16 residues. Looked up from germline, CDR1 is SGHTA and CDR2 is FQGNSA. The V segment lost 4 bases and the J segment 3 bases; nucleotides outside the gene matches: 10. DNA of the CDR3: TGTGCCAGCAGCTCGTACGACCGGGACAGGGACTACGAGCAGTACTTC. This sequence encodes CASSSYDRDRDYEQYF.

The J gene is TRBJ2-4, the V gene TRBV4-1; D is perhaps TRBD2 (6 bases). Germline CDR1 MGHRA, CDR2 YSYEKL. Trimming cost V 3 bases and J 6 bases, with 18 bases left between them. The CDR3 runs 16 residues. The CDR3 DNA reads as TGCGCCAGCAGCCAGCCCTCAAATGGAGGGCTAAACATTCAGTACTTC. This sequence encodes CASSQPSNGGLNIQYF.

V usage is TRBV7-9 and J usage is TRBJ2-3; 12 nucleotides agree with TRBD2. The ends lost 3 bases at V and 6 bases at J; junction bases unmatched: 4. Germline V lookup: CDR1 SEHNR, CDR2 FQNEAQ (reference sequence). The CDR3 has 15 residues. The CDR3 DNA reads as TGTGCCAGCAGCTTTCGAACTAGCGGGAGGGATACGCAGTATTTT. This sequence encodes CASSFRTSGRDTQYF.

This chain connects TRBV2 to TRBJ2-3; 7 bases line up with TRBD1. Germline-derived CDR1 and CDR2 are SNHLY and FYNNEI. With 5 bases clipped from V and 4 bases from J, the junction kept 3 bases outside the gene matches. The CDR3 covers 13 residues. The CDR3, as DNA: TGTGCCAGCAGTTCACAGGGGCCAGATACGCAGTATTTT. Protein sequence: CASSSQGPDTQYF.

The chain carries TRBV10-3 and TRBJ2-5, with 12 bases identical to TRBD2. This CDR3 spans 15 amino acids. J lost 2 bases, V lost 4 bases, and 2 bases had no gene match. Germline CDR1 and CDR2: ENHRY and SYGVKD. CDR3 region: CAISGLAGEQETQYF. CDR3 DNA: TGTGCCATCAGTGGACTAGCGGGAGAGCAAGAGACCCAGTACTTC.

This clone was seen once. The chain recombines TRBV6-5 with TRBJ1-1, with 8 positions matching TRBD1. Germline-derived CDR1 and CDR2 are MNHEY and SVGAGI. The CDR3 has 15 residues. V dropped 0 bases and J dropped 4; count of bases not matched to a gene: 4. CDR3 sequence: CASSYSSQGVTEAFF. CDR3 nucleotides: TGTGCCAGCAGTTACTCGTCACAGGGGGTCACTGAAGCTTTCTTT.

The chain uses TRBV29-1 and TRBJ2-1; 13 bases are shared with TRBD2. The trim removed 4 bases at V and 8 bases at J, leaving 5 bases unmatched. Germline-derived CDR1 and CDR2 are SQVTM and ANQGSEA. The CDR3 is 14 amino acids. Here the CDR3 reads CSVGTSGSLYEQFF. CDR3 DNA sequence: TGCAGCGTTGGGACTAGCGGGAGTCTCTATGAGCAGTTCTTC.

The rearrangement joins TRBV27 to TRBJ2-2; D not certain. Germline V gene lookup returns CDR1 MNHEY and CDR2 SMNVEV (reference sequence). The CDR3 covers 13 residues. Trimming left V 4 bases short and J 1 base short, with 4 bases between. CDR3 protein: CASSSRNTGELFF. Here the CDR3 DNA reads TGTGCCAGCAGTTCTAGGAACACCGGGGAGCTGTTTTTT.

This chain joins TRBV28 and TRBJ1-5; D gene ambiguous. V lost 8 bases and J 3 bases, leaving 8 bases between the germline ends. The V gene's germline CDR1 is MDHEN and CDR2 SYDVKM. The CDR3 is 12 residues long. CDR3 region: CASQEVNQPQHF. The CDR3, as DNA: TGTGCCAGCCAGGAAGTCAATCAGCCCCAGCATTTT.

This sequence joins TRBV30 and TRBJ2-2; 9 bases line up with TRBD2. CDR3 length: 16 amino acids. V gave up 5 bases and J gave up 5 bases; unmatched junction bases: 12. Looked up from germline, CDR1 is GTSNPN and CDR2 is SVGIG (reference sequence). The CDR3 loop is CAWEGLAGFPTGELFF. CDR3 nucleotide sequence: TGTGCCTGGGAGGGACTAGCAGGATTTCCAACCGGGGAGCTGTTTTTT.

The CDR3 region is CAWSPGLGQRTGELFF. The CDR3 DNA reads as TGTGCCTGGAGCCCCGGACTAGGGCAACGAACCGGGGAGCTGTTTTTT. The chain joins TRBV30 to TRBJ2-2; 7 positions match TRBD2. The J segment lost 5 bases and the V segment lost 3 bases, leaving 12 bases of the junction unmatched. Germline loops: CDR1 GTSNPN, CDR2 SVGIG (reference sequence). The CDR3 sequence is 16 residues long.

The rearrangement joins TRBV6-5 to TRBJ2-7, with a tentative D call TRBD2 (5 bases). The germline V gene encodes CDR1 MNHEY and CDR2 SVGAGI. The germline V and J ends were trimmed by 3 bases and 6 bases, with 15 bases remaining between them. There are 14 residues in the CDR3. The CDR3 loop is CASSYRPGKGEQYF. As DNA, the CDR3 is TGTGCCAGCAGTTATCGTCCGGGGAAAGGCGAGCAGTACTTC.

The chain uses TRBV30 and TRBJ1-4; perhaps TRBD1 as D (5 bases). CDR3 length equals 12 residues. Deletions cut 7 bases from V and 4 bases from J, with 10 bases between. The germline V gene has CDR1 GTSNPN and CDR2 SVGIG (reference sequence). CDR3 bases: TGTGCCTATGCGGGGGGTAATGAAAAACTGTTTTTT. This sequence encodes CAYAGGNEKLFF.

V and J are TRBV20-1 and TRBJ2-1, with D tentatively TRBD2 (6 bases). Germline V gene data show CDR1 as DFQATT and CDR2 as SNEGSKA (reference sequence). The CDR3 consists of 13 residues. V was pared by 3 bases and J by 4 bases, with 10 bases between. The CDR3 here is CSASQSGYNEQFF. The CDR3 nucleotides read TGCAGTGCTAGTCAAAGCGGGTACAATGAGCAGTTCTTC.

The V gene is TRBV18, the J gene TRBJ2-1, with D possibly TRBD2 on 6 matching bases. Germline V gene lookup returns CDR1 KGHSH and CDR2 LQKENI. The CDR3 contains 14 residues. V gave up 3 bases and J gave up 4 bases, with 10 bases separating them. In nucleotides, the CDR3 is TGTGCCAGCTCACCCGAGGGACTGTACAATGAGCAGTTCTTC. The encoded protein is CASSPEGLYNEQFF. The variable domain in full, completed from reference TRBV18 and TRBJ2-1, reads NAGVMQNPRHLVRRRGQEARLRCSPMKGHSHVYWYRQLPEEGLKFMVYLQKENIIDESGMPKERFSAEFPKEGPSILRIQQVVRGDSAAYFCASSPEGLYNEQFFGPGTRLTVL.

The J gene is TRBJ1-1, the V gene TRBV29-1; possible D gene TRBD1, 5 bases. Germline V lookup: CDR1 SQVTM, CDR2 ANQGSEA. The CDR3 sequence is 12 residues long. V was shortened by 5 bases and J by 2 bases, with 9 bases between the two germline ends. CDR3: CSVWGRNTEAFF. The CDR3 nucleotides read TGCAGCGTTTGGGGCCGTAACACTGAAGCTTTCTTT.

The chain links TRBV10-3 to TRBJ1-5; D gene unclear. Trimming removed 3 bases at V and 2 bases at J, with 8 bases between. The CDR3 extends over 14 amino acids. Germline V CDR1 and CDR2: ENHRY, SYGVKD. DNA for the CDR3: TGTGCCATCAGTGATATCCAGGGCAATCAGCCCCAGCATTTT. As protein: CAISDIQGNQPQHF.

This rearrangement joins TRBV7-6 to TRBJ2-5; TRBD1 matches at 7 bases. CDR3 size: 15 residues. Trimming at V came to 5 bases and at J to 2 bases, leaving 8 bases not matched to a gene. Looked up from germline, CDR1 is SGHVS and CDR2 is FNYEAQ. Written as DNA, the CDR3 is TGTGCCAGCAGCATAAGACAGGGTTTACAAGAGACCCAGTACTTC. This gives the protein CASSIRQGLQETQYF.

V and J are TRBV4-1 and TRBJ2-6; D is ambiguous. CDR3 length: 15 amino acids. Trimming removed 1 base at V and 2 bases at J, with 6 bases between. Per the germline V gene, CDR1 is MGHRA and CDR2 is YSYEKL. CDR3 protein: CASSQVSTGANVLTF. CDR3 DNA: TGCGCCAGCAGCCAAGTCTCTACTGGGGCCAACGTCCTGACTTTC.

The chain recombines TRBV4-3 with TRBJ2-3; D gene ambiguous. The V end was cut by 0 bases, the J end by 0 bases, with 10 bases between. The CDR3 is 16 amino acids. In germline, CDR1 is LGHNA, CDR2 YSLEER. The CDR3 DNA reads TGCGCCAGCAGCCAAGACGGCGGAGCTAGCACAGATACGCAGTATTTT. Protein sequence: CASSQDGGASTDTQYF.

V usage is TRBV5-1 and J usage is TRBJ1-1; D is unclear. V shed 1 base and J shed 0 bases, with 13 bases lying between them. Germline lookup yields CDR1 SGHRS and CDR2 YFSETQ. The CDR3 extends over 16 amino acids. DNA of the CDR3: TGCGCCAGCAGCTTGTTTTCCAAGTCTATGAACACTGAAGCTTTCTTT. It codes for CASSLFSKSMNTEAFF.

CDR3 region: CASSQFGRGAYNEQFF. As DNA, the CDR3 is TGTGCCAGCAGCCAATTTGGGAGAGGCGCCTACAATGAGCAGTTCTTC. The chain joins TRBV3-1 (or the pseudogene TRBV3-2) to TRBJ2-1; D may be TRBD2 (5 bases). V was shortened by 2 bases and J by 2 bases, with 13 bases between the two germline ends. Germline CDR1 LGHDT, CDR2 YNNKEL (reference sequence). The CDR3 extends over 16 amino acids.

This clone turned up a few times. The chain joins TRBV12-3 or TRBV12-4 to TRBJ1-2; D remains ambiguous. The CDR3 runs to 12 residues. V dropped 3 bases and J dropped 8 bases, with 10 bases sitting between them. CDR3 sequence: CASSLEGWGYTF. The CDR3 region has the DNA TGTGCCAGCAGTTTGGAGGGCTGGGGCTACACCTTC.

The V gene is TRBV5-1, the J gene TRBJ2-3, with D possibly being TRBD2 (6 bases). The CDR3 length is 16 residues. Germline V CDR1 and CDR2: SGHRS, YFSETQ. The V end lost 0 bases, the J end lost 0 bases, and 11 bases lay between the germline ends. The CDR3 DNA is TGCGCCAGCAGCTTGGGGCGGGGTTCGAGCACAGATACGCAGTATTTT. This sequence encodes CASSLGRGSSTDTQYF.

This sequence joins TRBV7-9 and TRBJ2-2; no clear D. Germline V lookup: CDR1 SEHNR, CDR2 FQNEAQ (reference sequence). V was pared by 8 bases and J by 4 bases, with 11 bases between. This CDR3 region has 13 residues. As DNA, the CDR3 is TGTGCCAGCGTGAGAGAAAGCACCGGGGAGCTGTTTTTT. Amino acids: CASVRESTGELFF.